This record covers a single T cell receptor (beta chain). The antigen is unknown. This record comes from a study of breast tumors, draining lymph nodes, adjacent tissues. Study results and limitations: The lymph node origin of tumor T cells was framed as consistent with a hypothesis, not demonstrated. Tumor TCR diversity was below lymph nodes but above nontumor tissue. Findings are consistent with lymph node origin and intratumoral expansion of most tumor T cells.

TCRdb independently ran MiXCR on the multiplex PCR reads; one entry per CDR3 protein. The sample comprises roughly 100,000 distinct CDR3 sequences, more than 25% of which are singletons, and about 6% rests with the top ten. Trimming removed 2 bases from V and 4 bases from J; junction bases left unmatched: 7. CDR1 MNHEY and CDR2 SMNVEV come from the germline V gene (reference sequence). The CDR3 totals 17 residues. Axillary draining lymph nodes of breast cancer patients supplied the node samples. Sequencing was done on a sample of axillary lymph node tissue. This chain joins TRBV27 and TRBJ2-3; 12 nucleotides align to TRBD2. The sequence derives from a female donor with breast cancer. Some clones in this sample may be carry-over from other donors' samples. The DNA for the CDR3 is TGTGCCAGCAGTTTAAAAGGGACTAGCGGGTCACCAGATACGCAGTATTTT. Translated: CASSLKGTSGSPDTQYF.